The next 29 T cell receptor beta chains were all read from a single sample in a study of cytomegalovirus exposure and HLA in healthy donors. Using immunoSEQ multiplex PCR, the repertoire was profiled, and TCRdb retains in-frame clones only, with some absent. The table has 200,000 or so clones, roughly 80% seen once; the top ten hold roughly 7%. Sequences were obtained from PBMCs. The receptors shown here come from a man between 18 and 35 years old in good health and CMV-seropositive.

This rearrangement joins TRBV14 to TRBJ2-7; 14 bases line up with TRBD2. The V gene's germline CDR1 is SGHDN and CDR2 FVKESK. V was pared by 1 base and J by 7 bases, with 3 bases of the junction left unmatched. The CDR3 loop spans 15 amino acids. CDR3 nucleotide sequence: TGTGCCAGCAGCCAAGCGGGACTAGCGGGAGTGGAGCAGTACTTC. It encodes CASSQAGLAGVEQYF.

This chain connects TRBV2 to TRBJ2-7, with D possibly TRBD2 on 7 matching bases. Per the germline V gene, CDR1 is SNHLY and CDR2 is FYNNEI. V dropped 2 bases and J dropped 6 bases, with 11 bases sitting between them. The CDR3 runs to 13 residues. CDR3 DNA sequence: TGTGCCAGCAGTGAATTCGGGGGGCCCGAGCAGTACTTC. It yields the protein CASSEFGGPEQYF.

The chain uses TRBV5-3 and TRBJ2-3, with 14 bases that match TRBD2. TRBV5-3 is an open reading frame, and its role is uncertain. CDR3 length: 19 residues. Trimming removed 0 bases from V and 0 bases from J; junction bases left unmatched: 6. This chain's CDR3 is CARSLGGLAGGSSTDTQYF. For the CDR3, the DNA is TGTGCCAGAAGCTTGGGCGGACTAGCGGGAGGATCTAGCACAGATACGCAGTATTTT.

This clone was found once. The J gene is TRBJ2-6, the V gene TRBV28, with a tentative D call TRBD1 (6 bases). In germline, CDR1 is MDHEN, CDR2 SYDVKM. Trimming took off 4 bases at V and 3 bases at J, with 10 bases between the two ends. This CDR3 contains 15 residues. The CDR3 is CASSSDSFGANVLTF. CDR3 DNA sequence: TGTGCCAGCAGTTCGGACAGCTTTGGGGCCAACGTCCTGACTTTC. Using reference TRBV28 and TRBJ2-6 for the parts outside the CDR3, the full variable domain is DVKVTQSSRYLVKRTGEKVFLECVQDMDHENMFWYRQDPGLGLRLIYFSYDVKMKEKGDIPEGYSVSREKKERFSLILESASTNQTSMYLCASSSDSFGANVLTFGAGSRLTVL.

V is TRBV30 and J is TRBJ1-4, with TRBD1 matching over 7 bases. Germline V gene sequence: CDR1 GTSNPN, CDR2 SVGIG (reference sequence). This CDR3 contains 13 residues. Trimming took 8 bases from V and 6 from J; bases not matched to a gene: 9. CDR3 in amino acids: CARSGGMDEKLFF. The CDR3 DNA reads as TGTGCCCGCTCAGGGGGAATGGATGAAAAACTGTTTTTT.

This chain uses TRBV30 with TRBJ1-5, with D hard to call. V shed 0 bases and J shed 5 bases, with 8 bases lying between them. Germline values: CDR1 GTSNPN, CDR2 SVGIG (reference sequence). The CDR3 contains 13 residues. CDR3 DNA: TGTGCCTGGAGTGTCTACGGTGATCAGCCCCAGCATTTT. Protein product: CAWSVYGDQPQHF.

This chain joins TRBV29-1 and TRBJ2-5, with 8 bases identical to TRBD1. Germline assignment: CDR1 SQVTM and CDR2 ANQGSEA. CDR3 length: 11 amino acids. Trimming removed 7 bases from V and 4 bases from J; junction bases left unmatched: 2. The chain's CDR3 is CSARGLETQYF. As DNA, the CDR3 is TGCAGCGCCAGGGGGCTAGAGACCCAGTACTTC.

The chain recombines TRBV7-3 with TRBJ2-7; 11 positions agree with TRBD2. The CDR3 runs to 14 residues. The trim removed 5 bases at V and 7 bases at J, leaving 7 bases unmatched. In germline, CDR1 is SGHTA, CDR2 FQGTGA. CDR3 amino acids: CASSRSGRAEEQYF. The DNA of the CDR3 is TGTGCCAGCAGCCGTAGCGGGAGGGCCGAAGAGCAGTACTTC. Filled out from reference TRBV7-3 and TRBJ2-7, the complete variable domain reads GAGVSQTPSNKVTEKGKYVELRCDPISGHTALYWYRQSLGQGPEFLIYFQGTGAADDSGLPNDRFFAVRPEGSVSTLKIQRTERGDSAVYLCASSRSGRAEEQYFGPGTRLTVT.

Worth noting for this clone: Other nucleotide sequences in the sample specify the same CDR3. CDR3 sequence (DNA): TGTGCCAGCAGCGTAGGACTAGCTGATACCGGGGAGCTGTTTTTT. Translated, it gives CASSVGLADTGELFF. The chain couples TRBV9 to TRBJ2-2; 7 bases are shared with TRBD2. J gave up 5 bases and V 0 bases, and 4 bases lay outside the gene matches. Germline loops: CDR1 SGDLS, CDR2 YYNGEE. This CDR3 has 15 residues. The complete variable domain, with remaining parts taken from reference TRBV9 and TRBJ2-2, reads DSGVTQTPKHLITATGQRVTLRCSPRSGDLSVYWYQQSLDQGLQFLIQYYNGEERAKGNILERFSAQQFPDLHSELNLSSLELGDSALYFCASSVGLADTGELFFGEGSRLTVL.

This chain uses TRBV27 with TRBJ2-7, with 7 bases fitting TRBD1. Per germline, CDR1 MNHEY and CDR2 SMNVEV (reference sequence). J gave up 6 bases and V 5 bases, and 7 bases lay outside the gene matches. CDR3 length: 13 residues. The CDR3 loop is CASSLQPGGEQYF. DNA for the CDR3: TGTGCCAGCAGTCTTCAACCAGGGGGCGAGCAGTACTTC.

The chain carries TRBV4-3 and TRBJ2-7; D is possibly TRBD2 (6 bases). With 0 bases removed from V and 3 bases from J, the gap between germline ends came to 15 bases. The CDR3 consists of 16 residues. Looked up from germline, CDR1 is LGHNA and CDR2 is YSLEER. CDR3 sequence reads: CASSQDQLAAYYEQYF. In DNA, the CDR3 is TGCGCCAGCAGCCAAGATCAACTAGCAGCCTACTACGAGCAGTACTTC.

This sequence joins TRBV9 and TRBJ1-5; D remains ambiguous. This CDR3 is built from 14 residues. V was cut by 0 bases and J by 1 base, with 5 bases left in between. Germline V CDR1 and CDR2: SGDLS, YYNGEE. The CDR3 region has the DNA TGTGCCAGCAGCGTAGGTCTGAGCAATCAGCCCCAGCATTTT. This gives the protein CASSVGLSNQPQHF.

This clone was counted a single time. The chain combines TRBV5-1 with TRBJ2-4, with 7 bases aligning to TRBD2. This CDR3 has 12 residues. Per the germline V gene, CDR1 is SGHRS and CDR2 is YFSETQ. J was trimmed by 10 bases and V by 1 base; bases with no gene match: 2. For the CDR3, the DNA is TGCGCCAGCAGCTTGTCGGGGGGAATTCAGTACTTC. Its translation: CASSLSGGIQYF.

The chain joins TRBV7-9 to TRBJ2-1; a weak D match, TRBD1 (5 bases). CDR3 length: 13 residues. Germline V lookup: CDR1 SEHNR, CDR2 FQNEAQ (reference sequence). The ends were cut back, 4 bases at V and 4 bases at J, with 8 bases in the middle. The CDR3: CASSSRQYNEQFF. The CDR3 region has the DNA TGTGCCAGCAGCTCCCGACAGTACAATGAGCAGTTCTTC.

This clone was picked up one time. V is TRBV9 and J is TRBJ2-3; D is perhaps TRBD2 (5 bases). The CDR3 spans 15 residues. Germline V gene sequence: CDR1 SGDLS, CDR2 YYNGEE. V was clipped by 1 base and J by 0 bases, with 9 bases between them. The chain's CDR3 is CASSVRAVSTDTQYF. CDR3 nucleotides: TGTGCCAGCAGCGTAAGAGCGGTGAGCACAGATACGCAGTATTTT.

CDR3 in DNA: TGTGCCAGTAGTAGGACGACAGGGGAGGGCTATGGCTACACCTTC. This sequence encodes CASSRTTGEGYGYTF. J is TRBJ1-2 and V is TRBV19; 8 bases line up with TRBD1. Looked up from germline, CDR1 is LNHDA and CDR2 is SQIVND (reference sequence). J was trimmed by 4 bases and V by 4 bases; bases with no gene match: 8. This CDR3 has 15 amino acids.

The J gene is TRBJ2-7, the V gene TRBV5-1; TRBD2 agrees at 9 bases. The CDR3 length is 15 residues. Germline CDR1 SGHRS, CDR2 YFSETQ. The ends lost 1 base at V and 3 bases at J; junction bases unmatched: 5. CDR3 protein: CASSLSVTSGYEQYF. CDR3 bases: TGCGCCAGCAGCTTGTCCGTGACTAGCGGCTACGAGCAGTACTTC.

The J gene is TRBJ2-1, the V gene TRBV27, with 11 bases that match TRBD2. The V and J ends lost 1 base and 6 bases, in that order; junction bases with no gene match: 14. CDR1 and CDR2 from the germline V gene are MNHEY and SMNVEV (reference sequence). The CDR3 runs to 19 residues. Here the CDR3 DNA reads TGTGCCAGCAGTTTATATAGCCCTATACTAGCGGGAGTCGGCAATGAGCAGTTCTTC. This codes for CASSLYSPILAGVGNEQFF.

J is TRBJ2-2 and V is TRBV19; D perhaps matches TRBD2 (6 bases). Per the germline V gene, CDR1 is LNHDA and CDR2 is SQIVND (reference sequence). The CDR3 spans 16 residues. The V and J ends lost 3 bases and 9 bases respectively, with 20 bases between them. The CDR3 nucleotides are TGTGCCAGTAGTATCTTACGGGGAGGAGGACTCCGGGAGCTGTTTTTT. Residues: CASSILRGGGLRELFF. Variable domain in full (rest from reference TRBV19 and TRBJ2-2): DGGITQSPKYLFRKEGQNVTLSCEQNLNHDAMYWYRQDPGQGLRLIYYSQIVNDFQKGDIAEGYSVSREKKESFPLTVTSAQKNPTAFYLCASSILRGGGLRELFFGEGSRLTVL.

This clone has a single count. The chain uses TRBV5-6 and TRBJ2-1; TRBD2 agrees at 10 bases. CDR1 is SGHDT and CDR2 is YYEEEE in the germline V gene. There are 16 residues in the CDR3. V gave up 2 bases and J gave up 0 bases; unmatched junction bases: 2. The CDR3 sequence is CASSFPSGSSYNEQFF. The CDR3 DNA is TGTGCCAGCAGCTTTCCTAGCGGGAGCTCCTACAATGAGCAGTTCTTC. Looking up the rest from reference TRBV5-6 and TRBJ2-1 gives the full variable domain: DAGVTQSPTHLIKTRGQQVTLRCSPKSGHDTVSWYQQALGQGPQFIFQYYEEEERQRGNFPDRFSGHQFPNYSSELNVNALLLGDSALYLCASSFPSGSSYNEQFFGPGTRLTVL.

This chain uses TRBV14 with TRBJ2-3; a possible D gene is TRBD2 (5 bases). The CDR3 spans 16 residues. Germline loops: CDR1 SGHDN, CDR2 FVKESK. With 3 bases removed from V and 2 bases from J, the gap between germline ends came to 15 bases. Here the CDR3 DNA reads TGTGCCAGCAGCCATTCCCCGCGGACTTTCACAGATACGCAGTATTTT. Protein: CASSHSPRTFTDTQYF.

This chain links TRBV2 with TRBJ2-7; perhaps TRBD1 as D (6 bases). This CDR3 comprises 14 residues. V lost 4 bases and J 2 bases, leaving 12 bases between the germline ends. Germline loops: CDR1 SNHLY, CDR2 FYNNEI. The CDR3 region is CASSGVQGPYEQYF. CDR3 coding DNA: TGTGCCAGCAGTGGGGTACAGGGCCCCTACGAGCAGTACTTC.

This clone was detected many times. The chain has TRBV9 and TRBJ2-1, with D perhaps matching TRBD2 (6 bases). From germline, CDR1 is SGDLS and CDR2 YYNGEE. The CDR3 sequence is 16 residues long. The V end was cut by 1 base, the J end by 4 bases, with 15 bases between. CDR3 amino acids: CASSVSWEADYNEQFF. The DNA for the CDR3 is TGTGCCAGCAGCGTAAGTTGGGAGGCGGATTACAATGAGCAGTTCTTC.

This clone was seen a handful of times. The chain carries TRBV4-1 and TRBJ2-2; D gene ambiguous. CDR1 and CDR2 from the germline V gene are MGHRA and YSYEKL. Trimming removed 3 bases from V and 2 bases from J, with 7 bases in between. This CDR3 has 14 residues. The CDR3 loop is CASSHTGNTGELFF. CDR3 DNA sequence: TGCGCCAGCAGCCATACGGGTAACACCGGGGAGCTGTTTTTT.

The rearrangement links TRBV5-1 to TRBJ2-1; D may be TRBD1 (5 bases). This CDR3 spans 14 amino acids. The V and J ends lost 0 bases and 5 bases respectively, with 9 bases between them. Germline loops: CDR1 SGHRS, CDR2 YFSETQ. CDR3: CASSLGQLDNEQFF. In DNA form, the CDR3 reads TGCGCCAGCAGCTTGGGACAGTTGGACAATGAGCAGTTCTTC. Variable domain in full (rest from reference TRBV5-1 and TRBJ2-1): KAGVTQTPRYLIKTRGQQVTLSCSPISGHRSVSWYQQTPGQGLQFLFEYFSETQRNKGNFPGRFSGRQFSNSRSEMNVSTLELGDSALYLCASSLGQLDNEQFFGPGTRLTVL.

This clone showed up just a few times. The chain recombines TRBV6-1 with TRBJ2-7, with D possibly matching TRBD2 (6 bases). CDR3 size: 15 residues. Germline CDR1 is MNHNS and CDR2 is SASEGT. V was clipped by 3 bases and J by 3 bases, with 15 bases between them. This CDR3 is CASSEAGSVYYEQYF. In nucleotides, the CDR3 is TGTGCCAGCAGTGAGGCGGGAAGTGTCTACTACGAGCAGTACTTC.

This clone was seen a single time. The V and J genes are TRBV30 and TRBJ2-4; 8 nucleotides agree with TRBD1. V shed 7 bases and J 5 bases; nucleotides not matched to a gene: 10. CDR1 and CDR2 (germline): GTSNPN, SVGIG (reference sequence). CDR3 length equals 14 residues. CDR3: CASDRGDLENIQYF. The CDR3 DNA follows: TGTGCCTCAGACAGGGGAGATTTGGAAAACATTCAGTACTTC.

The gene calls are TRBV6-6 and TRBJ2-5; possibly TRBD1 for D (7 bases). The length of the CDR3 is 16 residues. V was cut by 4 bases and J by 5 bases, with 20 bases left in between. Germline CDR1 reads MNHNY; CDR2 reads SVGAGI (reference sequence). This CDR3 reads CASSLARGRGVETQYF. The CDR3 nucleotides are TGTGCCAGCAGTTTAGCGAGGGGGCGGGGTGTTGAGACCCAGTACTTC.

V usage is TRBV7-9 and J usage is TRBJ2-7; the D gene is possibly TRBD1 (6 bases). V gave up 4 bases and J gave up 3 bases, with 10 bases separating them. The CDR3 has 13 residues. Germline assignment: CDR1 SEHNR and CDR2 FQNEAQ (reference sequence). CDR3 sequence: CASSSRDNYEQYF. The CDR3 DNA reads as TGTGCCAGCAGCTCCCGGGACAACTACGAGCAGTACTTC.